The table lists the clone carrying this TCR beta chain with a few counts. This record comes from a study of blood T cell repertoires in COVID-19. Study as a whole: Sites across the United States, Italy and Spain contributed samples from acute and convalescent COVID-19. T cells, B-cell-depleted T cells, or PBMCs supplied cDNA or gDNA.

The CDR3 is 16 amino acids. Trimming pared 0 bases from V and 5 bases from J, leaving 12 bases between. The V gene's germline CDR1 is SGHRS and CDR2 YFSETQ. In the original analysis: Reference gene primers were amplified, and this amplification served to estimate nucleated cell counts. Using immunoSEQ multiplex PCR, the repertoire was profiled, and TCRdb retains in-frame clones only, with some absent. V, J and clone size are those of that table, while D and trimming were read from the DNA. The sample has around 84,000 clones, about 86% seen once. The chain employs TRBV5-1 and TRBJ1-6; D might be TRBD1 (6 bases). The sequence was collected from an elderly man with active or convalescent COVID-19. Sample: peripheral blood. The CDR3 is CASSLEGGTDNSPLHF. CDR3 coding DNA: TGCGCCAGCAGCTTGGAGGGGGGGACCGATAATTCACCCCTCCACTTT.